Listed here is a single T cell receptor (beta chain). At the DNA level, this CDR3 is encoded by other sequences in the same sample as well. This sample was included in a study of blood T cell repertoires in COVID-19. Study overall: Nucleic acid was either cDNA or gDNA, and it came from T cells, B-cell-depleted T cells, or PBMCs.

Each participant's cohort was designated according to participant-reported clinical history. CDR1 is MNHEY, CDR2 SMNVEV, per germline (reference sequence). Trimming removed 0 bases at V and 6 bases at J, with 8 bases between. The CDR3 contains 13 residues. The repertoire was sequenced with immunoSEQ multiplex PCR; TCRdb's copy has only in-frame clones and lacks some. Seen here are 200,000 to 250,000 clones, around 82% observed once, and the top ten hold 6.5% to 9%. This clonotype was sampled from a woman aged 40 to 55 with acute COVID-19. What was sequenced was PBMCs or T cells enriched from blood (not recorded which). The genes are TRBV27 and TRBJ1-1, with TRBD1 as a possible D gene (5 bases). DNA of the CDR3: TGTGCCAGCAGTTTATCCCAGGGCTCTGAAGCTTTCTTT. This gives the protein CASSLSQGSEAFF.